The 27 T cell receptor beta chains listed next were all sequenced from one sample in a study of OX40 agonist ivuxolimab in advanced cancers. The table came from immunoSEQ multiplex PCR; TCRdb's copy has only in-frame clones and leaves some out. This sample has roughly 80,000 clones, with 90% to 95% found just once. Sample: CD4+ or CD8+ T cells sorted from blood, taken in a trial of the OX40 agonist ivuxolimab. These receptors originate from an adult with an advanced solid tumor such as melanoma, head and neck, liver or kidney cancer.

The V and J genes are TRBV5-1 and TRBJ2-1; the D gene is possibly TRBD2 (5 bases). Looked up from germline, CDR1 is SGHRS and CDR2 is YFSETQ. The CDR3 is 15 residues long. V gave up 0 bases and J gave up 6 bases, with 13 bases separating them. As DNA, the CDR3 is TGCGCCAGCAGCTTGGGCTCAACTAGACCCAATGAGCAGTTCTTC. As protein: CASSLGSTRPNEQFF. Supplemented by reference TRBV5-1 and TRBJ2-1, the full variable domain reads KAGVTQTPRYLIKTRGQQVTLSCSPISGHRSVSWYQQTPGQGLQFLFEYFSETQRNKGNFPGRFSGRQFSNSRSEMNVSTLELGDSALYLCASSLGSTRPNEQFFGPGTRLTVL.

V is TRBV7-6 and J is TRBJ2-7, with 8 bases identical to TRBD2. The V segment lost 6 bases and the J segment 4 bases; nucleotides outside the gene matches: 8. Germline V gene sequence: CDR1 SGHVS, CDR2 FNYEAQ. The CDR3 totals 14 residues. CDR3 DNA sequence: TGTGCCAGCAGTTTCAGCGGGAGTGCGTACGAGCAGTACTTC. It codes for CASSFSGSAYEQYF.

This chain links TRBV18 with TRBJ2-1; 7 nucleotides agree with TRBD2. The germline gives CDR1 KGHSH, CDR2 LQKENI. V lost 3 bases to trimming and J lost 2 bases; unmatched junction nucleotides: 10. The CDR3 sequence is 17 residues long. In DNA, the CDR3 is TGTGCCAGCTCACCCCCCTCTAGCGGAATAACCTACAATGAGCAGTTCTTC. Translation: CASSPPSSGITYNEQFF.

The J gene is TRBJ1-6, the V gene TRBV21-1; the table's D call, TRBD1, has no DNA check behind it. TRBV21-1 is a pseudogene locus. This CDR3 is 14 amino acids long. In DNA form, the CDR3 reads TGTGCCAGCAGCAGGACAGGGGCTAGTTCACCCCTCCACTTT. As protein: CASSRTGASSPLHF.

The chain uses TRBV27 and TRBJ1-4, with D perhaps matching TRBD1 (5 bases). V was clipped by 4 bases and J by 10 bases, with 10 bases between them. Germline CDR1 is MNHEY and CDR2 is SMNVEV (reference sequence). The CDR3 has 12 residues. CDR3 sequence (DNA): TGTGCCAGCAGTTACCGGGGGGGAAAACTGTTTTTT. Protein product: CASSYRGGKLFF.

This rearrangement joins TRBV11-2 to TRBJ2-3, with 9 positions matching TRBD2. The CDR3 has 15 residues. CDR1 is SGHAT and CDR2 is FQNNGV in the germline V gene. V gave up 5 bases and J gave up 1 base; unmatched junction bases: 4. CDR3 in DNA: TGTGCCAGCAGCCGTAGGACTAGCGGCACAGATACGCAGTATTTT. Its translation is CASSRRTSGTDTQYF.

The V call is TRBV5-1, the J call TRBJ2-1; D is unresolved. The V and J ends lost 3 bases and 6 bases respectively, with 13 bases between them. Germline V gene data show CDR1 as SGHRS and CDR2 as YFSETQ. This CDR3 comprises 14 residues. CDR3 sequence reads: CASSSLSVGNEQFF. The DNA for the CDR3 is TGCGCCAGCAGCTCTCTTAGTGTGGGCAATGAGCAGTTCTTC. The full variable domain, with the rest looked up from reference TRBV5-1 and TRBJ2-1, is KAGVTQTPRYLIKTRGQQVTLSCSPISGHRSVSWYQQTPGQGLQFLFEYFSETQRNKGNFPGRFSGRQFSNSRSEMNVSTLELGDSALYLCASSSLSVGNEQFFGPGTRLTVL.

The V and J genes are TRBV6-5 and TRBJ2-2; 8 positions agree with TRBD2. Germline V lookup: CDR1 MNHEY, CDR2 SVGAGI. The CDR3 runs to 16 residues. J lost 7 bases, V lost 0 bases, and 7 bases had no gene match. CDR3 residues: CASSYSLGRAGGELFF. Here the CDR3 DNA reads TGTGCCAGCAGTTACTCACTCGGGAGGGCTGGCGGGGAGCTGTTTTTT.

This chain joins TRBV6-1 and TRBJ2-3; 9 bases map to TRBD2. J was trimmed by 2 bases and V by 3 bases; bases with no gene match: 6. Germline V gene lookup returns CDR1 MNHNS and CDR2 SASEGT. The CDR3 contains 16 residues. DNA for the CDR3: TGTGCCAGCAGTGACGAAGCGGGAGGTTACACAGATACGCAGTATTTT. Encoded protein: CASSDEAGGYTDTQYF.

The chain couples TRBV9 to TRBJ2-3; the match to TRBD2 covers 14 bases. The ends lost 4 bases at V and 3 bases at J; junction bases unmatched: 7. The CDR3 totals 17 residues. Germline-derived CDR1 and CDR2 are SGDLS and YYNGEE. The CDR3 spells CASSPVRTSGGTDTQYF. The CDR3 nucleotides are TGTGCCAGCAGCCCCGTACGGACTAGCGGGGGGACAGATACGCAGTATTTT.

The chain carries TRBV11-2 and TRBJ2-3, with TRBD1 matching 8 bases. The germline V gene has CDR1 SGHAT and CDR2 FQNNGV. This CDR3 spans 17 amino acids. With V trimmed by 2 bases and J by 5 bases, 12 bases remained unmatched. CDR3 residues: CASSLQRAAGGGDTQYF. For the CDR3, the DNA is TGTGCCAGCAGCTTACAGCGGGCGGCAGGGGGCGGAGATACGCAGTATTTT.

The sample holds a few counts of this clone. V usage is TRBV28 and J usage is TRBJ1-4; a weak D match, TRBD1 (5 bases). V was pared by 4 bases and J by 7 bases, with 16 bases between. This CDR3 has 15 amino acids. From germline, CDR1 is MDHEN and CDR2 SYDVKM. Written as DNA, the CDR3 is TGTGCCAGCAGTTCCGCGGGGGATTTGGGTGAAAAACTGTTTTTT. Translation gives CASSSAGDLGEKLFF.

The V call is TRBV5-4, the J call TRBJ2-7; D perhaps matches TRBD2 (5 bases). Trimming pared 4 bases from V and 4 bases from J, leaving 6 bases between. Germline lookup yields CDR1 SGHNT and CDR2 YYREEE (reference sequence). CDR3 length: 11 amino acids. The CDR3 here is CASSRGYEQYF. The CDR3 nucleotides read TGTGCCAGCAGCCGCGGGTACGAGCAGTACTTC.

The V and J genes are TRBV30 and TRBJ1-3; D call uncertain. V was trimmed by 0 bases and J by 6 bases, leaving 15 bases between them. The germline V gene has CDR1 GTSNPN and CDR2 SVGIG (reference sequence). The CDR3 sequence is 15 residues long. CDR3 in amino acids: CAWSVLREFENTIYF. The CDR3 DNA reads TGTGCCTGGAGTGTACTGAGGGAATTCGAAAACACCATATATTTT.

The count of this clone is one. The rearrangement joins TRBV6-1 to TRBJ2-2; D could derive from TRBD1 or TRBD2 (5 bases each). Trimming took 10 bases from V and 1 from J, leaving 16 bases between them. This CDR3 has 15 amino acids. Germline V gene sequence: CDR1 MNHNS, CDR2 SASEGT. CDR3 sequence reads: CATLTGTGNTGELFF. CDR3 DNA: TGTGCCACCCTAACCGGGACGGGGAACACCGGGGAGCTGTTTTTT.

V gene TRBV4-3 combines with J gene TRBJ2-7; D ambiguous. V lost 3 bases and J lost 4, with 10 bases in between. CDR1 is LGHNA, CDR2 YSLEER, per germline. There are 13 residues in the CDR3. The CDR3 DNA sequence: TGCGCCAGCAGCCAGAGCCCGGCTTACGAGCAGTACTTC. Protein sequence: CASSQSPAYEQYF.

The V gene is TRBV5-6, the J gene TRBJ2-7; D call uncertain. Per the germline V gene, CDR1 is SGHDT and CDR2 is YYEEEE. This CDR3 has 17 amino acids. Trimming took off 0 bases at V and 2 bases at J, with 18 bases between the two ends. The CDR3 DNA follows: TGTGCCAGCAGCTTGGCTCGGGCCCTCAACAAGCCCTACGAGCAGTACTTC. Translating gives CASSLARALNKPYEQYF.

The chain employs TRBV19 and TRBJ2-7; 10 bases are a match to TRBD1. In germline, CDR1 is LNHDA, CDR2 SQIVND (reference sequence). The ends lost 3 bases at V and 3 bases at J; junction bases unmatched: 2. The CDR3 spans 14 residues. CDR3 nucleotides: TGTGCCAGTAGTATTGGACAGGGGGTCTACGAGCAGTACTTC. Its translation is CASSIGQGVYEQYF.

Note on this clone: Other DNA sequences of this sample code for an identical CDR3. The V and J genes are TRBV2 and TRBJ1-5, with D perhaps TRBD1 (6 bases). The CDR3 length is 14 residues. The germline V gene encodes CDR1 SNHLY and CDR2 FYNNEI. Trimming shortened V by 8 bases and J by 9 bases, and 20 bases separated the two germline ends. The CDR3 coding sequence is TGTGCCAGCCGTGGACAGCGGCTATCAGGGCCCCAGCATTTT. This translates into CASRGQRLSGPQHF.

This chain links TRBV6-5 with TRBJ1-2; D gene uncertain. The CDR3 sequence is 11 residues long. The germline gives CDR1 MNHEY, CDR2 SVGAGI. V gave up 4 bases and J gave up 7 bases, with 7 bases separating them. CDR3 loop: CASSFEGGYTF. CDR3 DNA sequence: TGTGCCAGCAGTTTTGAAGGTGGCTACACCTTC.

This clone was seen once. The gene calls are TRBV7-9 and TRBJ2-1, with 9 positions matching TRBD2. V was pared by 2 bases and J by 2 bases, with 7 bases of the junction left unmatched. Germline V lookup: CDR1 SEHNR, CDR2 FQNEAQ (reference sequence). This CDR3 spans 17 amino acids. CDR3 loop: CASSLRRASGTYNEQFF. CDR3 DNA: TGTGCCAGCAGCTTAAGACGAGCTAGCGGGACCTACAATGAGCAGTTCTTC.

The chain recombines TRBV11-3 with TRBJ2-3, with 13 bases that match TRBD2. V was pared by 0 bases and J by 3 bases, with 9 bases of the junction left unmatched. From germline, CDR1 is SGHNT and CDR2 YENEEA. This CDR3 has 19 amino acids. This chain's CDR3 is CASSLDRLTSGRKTDTQYF. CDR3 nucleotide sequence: TGTGCCAGCAGCTTAGACCGCCTGACTAGCGGGAGGAAGACAGATACGCAGTATTTT.

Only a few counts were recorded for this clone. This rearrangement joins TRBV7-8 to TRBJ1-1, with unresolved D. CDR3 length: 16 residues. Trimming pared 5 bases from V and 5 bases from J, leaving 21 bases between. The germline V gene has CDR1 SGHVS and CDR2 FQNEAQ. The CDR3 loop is CASSHRTQMLGTEAFF. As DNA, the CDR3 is TGTGCCAGCAGCCACCGGACCCAAATGCTCGGTACTGAAGCTTTCTTT.

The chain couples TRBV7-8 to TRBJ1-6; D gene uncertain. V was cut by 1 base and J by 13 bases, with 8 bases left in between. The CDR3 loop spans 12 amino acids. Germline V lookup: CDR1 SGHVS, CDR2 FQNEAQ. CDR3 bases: TGTGCCAGCAGCTTAGTCCTTGAGCCCCTCCACTTT. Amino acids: CASSLVLEPLHF.

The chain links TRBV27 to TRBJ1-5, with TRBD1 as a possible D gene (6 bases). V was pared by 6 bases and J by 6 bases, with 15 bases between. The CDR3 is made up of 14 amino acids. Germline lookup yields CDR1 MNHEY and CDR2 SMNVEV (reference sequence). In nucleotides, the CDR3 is TGTGCCAGCAGCCGGGAGGGGGGATTTCAGCCCCAGCATTTT. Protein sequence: CASSREGGFQPQHF.

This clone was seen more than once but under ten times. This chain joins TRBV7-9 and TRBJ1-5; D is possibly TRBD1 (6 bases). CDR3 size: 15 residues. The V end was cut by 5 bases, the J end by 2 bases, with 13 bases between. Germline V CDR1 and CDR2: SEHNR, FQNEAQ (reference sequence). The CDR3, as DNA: TGTGCCAGCAGCCTTACGGAGGGGGGCAATCAGCCCCAGCATTTT. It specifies CASSLTEGGNQPQHF.

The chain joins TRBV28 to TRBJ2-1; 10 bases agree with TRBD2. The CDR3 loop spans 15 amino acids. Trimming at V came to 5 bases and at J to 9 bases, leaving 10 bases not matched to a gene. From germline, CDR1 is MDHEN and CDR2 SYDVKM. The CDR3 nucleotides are TGTGCCAGCAGTGTGCGGGCTAGCGGGAGCGGTGAGCAGTTCTTC. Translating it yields CASSVRASGSGEQFF. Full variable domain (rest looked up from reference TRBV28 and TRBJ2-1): DVKVTQSSRYLVKRTGEKVFLECVQDMDHENMFWYRQDPGLGLRLIYFSYDVKMKEKGDIPEGYSVSREKKERFSLILESASTNQTSMYLCASSVRASGSGEQFFGPGTRLTVL.